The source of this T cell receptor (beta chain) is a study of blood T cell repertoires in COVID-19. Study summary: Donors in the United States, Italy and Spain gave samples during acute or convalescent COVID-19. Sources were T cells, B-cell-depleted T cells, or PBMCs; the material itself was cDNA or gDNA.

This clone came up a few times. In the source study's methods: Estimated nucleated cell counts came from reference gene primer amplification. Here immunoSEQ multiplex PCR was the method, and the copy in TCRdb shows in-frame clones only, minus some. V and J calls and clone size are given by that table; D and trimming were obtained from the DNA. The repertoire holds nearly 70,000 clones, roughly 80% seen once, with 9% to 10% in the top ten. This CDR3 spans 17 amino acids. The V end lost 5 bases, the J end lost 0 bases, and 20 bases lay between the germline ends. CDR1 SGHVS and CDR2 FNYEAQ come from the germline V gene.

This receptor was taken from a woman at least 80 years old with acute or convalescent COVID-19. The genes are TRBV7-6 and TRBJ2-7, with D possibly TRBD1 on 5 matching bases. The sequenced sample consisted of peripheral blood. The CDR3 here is CASSELSGWGSSYEQYF. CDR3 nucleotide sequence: TGTGCCAGCAGCGAACTGTCGGGTTGGGGCAGCTCCTACGAGCAGTACTTC.